This T cell receptor beta chain derives from a study of identical twins. Points from the study as a whole: Sharing of beta out-of-frame sequences by twins showed a weaker excess. Insertion counts were lower in abundant cord blood beta clonotypes, a trend that memory repertoires did not show. Among monozygotic twins, out-of-frame TCR alpha sharing exceeded what models predicted.

Many counts were recorded for this clonotype. Its specificity is not known. Healthy Caucasians made up all donors. The CDR3 has 16 amino acids. Germline values: CDR1 SGHTA, CDR2 FQGNSA. Trimming left V 1 base short and J 3 bases short, with 13 bases between. TCRdb independently ran MiXCR on the 5' RACE reads; one entry per CDR3 protein. The data hold 410,000 or so distinct CDR3 sequences, with under 20% observed a single time. The clonotype comes from a man over 45 in good health. The rearrangement links TRBV7-2 to TRBJ2-1; a weak D match, TRBD1 (5 bases). The sample taken for sequencing was naive T cells sorted from blood. This CDR3 reads CASSLDAGSGYNEQFF. CDR3 in DNA: TGTGCCAGCAGCTTAGATGCAGGGTCGGGCTACAATGAGCAGTTCTTC.